The next 32 T cell receptor beta chains were all read from a single sample in a study of blood T cell repertoires in COVID-19. The repertoire was sequenced with immunoSEQ multiplex PCR; TCRdb's copy has only in-frame clones and lacks some. Of 65,000 to 80,000 clones in the sample, 86% are singletons; the top ten hold about 15%. Sequencing used peripheral blood. The receptors stem from a man older than 75 in a cohort sampled during active COVID-19.

This clone appeared a few times. The chain joins TRBV28 to TRBJ1-5; possibly TRBD1 for D (5 bases). This CDR3 is built from 14 residues. Germline V gives CDR1 MDHEN, CDR2 SYDVKM. V dropped 8 bases and J dropped 5 bases, with 16 bases sitting between them. CDR3 region: CASRMAGGHQPQHF. CDR3 nucleotide sequence: TGTGCCAGCCGAATGGCCGGGGGTCATCAGCCCCAGCATTTT.

The chain has TRBV6-5 and TRBJ1-1; 8 bases map to TRBD1. The CDR3 is 15 amino acids. The J segment lost 4 bases and the V segment lost 6 bases, leaving 10 bases of the junction unmatched. Germline assignment: CDR1 MNHEY and CDR2 SVGAGI. CDR3 in amino acids: CASRPLTGDGTEAFF. The CDR3 DNA reads as TGTGCCAGCAGACCCTTGACAGGGGACGGCACTGAAGCTTTCTTT.

This chain connects TRBV2 to TRBJ1-2; 7 bases align to TRBD1. CDR1 is SNHLY, CDR2 FYNNEI, per germline. V trimming: 5 bases; J trimming: 0 bases; junction bases outside the gene matches: 3. The CDR3 is 14 amino acids. The CDR3 DNA sequence: TGTGCCAGCAGTATAACAGGGGCTAACTATGGCTACACCTTC. Translation: CASSITGANYGYTF.

The rearrangement uses TRBV5-5 and TRBJ2-3; 7 bases map to TRBD1. In germline, CDR1 is SGHKS, CDR2 YYEKEE (reference sequence). Unmatched junction bases numbered 7, after V lost 4 bases and J lost 5 bases. The CDR3 loop spans 14 amino acids. CDR3 loop: CASSRDTGEDTQYF. CDR3 coding DNA: TGTGCCAGCAGCCGAGACACAGGGGAAGATACGCAGTATTTT.

The chain has TRBV24-1 and TRBJ2-5; tentatively, D is TRBD2 (7 bases). CDR1 and CDR2 (germline): KGHDR, SFDVKD. The CDR3 loop spans 13 amino acids. V lost 6 bases to trimming and J lost 5 bases, with 12 bases between them. The DNA of the CDR3 is TGTGCCACCAGTCGGGGGGCAACCGAGACCCAGTACTTC. Translating it yields CATSRGATETQYF.

The chain uses TRBV3-1 (or the pseudogene TRBV3-2) and TRBJ2-5, with D possibly matching TRBD2 (5 bases). Trimming took 1 base from V and 2 from J, leaving 8 bases between them. Per germline, CDR1 LGHDT and CDR2 YNNKEL (reference sequence). The CDR3 is made up of 14 amino acids. CDR3 sequence reads: CASSQVGLQETQYF. The CDR3 nucleotides are TGTGCCAGCAGCCAAGTAGGACTTCAAGAGACCCAGTACTTC.

This chain joins TRBV14 and TRBJ1-3, with no clear D. The germline V gene has CDR1 SGHDN and CDR2 FVKESK. The CDR3 covers 14 residues. V shed 1 base and J shed 2 bases, with 6 bases lying between them. CDR3 coding DNA: TGTGCCAGCAGCCAAGCGTACACTGGAAACACCATATATTTT. Its translation: CASSQAYTGNTIYF.

V usage is TRBV9 and J usage is TRBJ1-5; D unresolved. Germline V gene lookup returns CDR1 SGDLS and CDR2 YYNGEE. Trimming left V 2 bases short and J 10 bases short, with 16 bases between. The CDR3 is 14 residues long. The CDR3 loop is CASSVGASEGPQHF. CDR3 in DNA: TGTGCCAGCAGCGTTGGTGCCAGCGAAGGACCCCAGCATTTT.

J is TRBJ2-5 and V is TRBV7-2, with 10 bases lining up with TRBD1. Trimming at V came to 2 bases and at J to 6 bases, leaving 6 bases not matched to a gene. The CDR3 is made up of 15 amino acids. CDR1 is SGHTA and CDR2 is FQGNSA in the germline V gene. The CDR3 is CASSLPRTGGQTQYF. As DNA, the CDR3 is TGTGCCAGCAGCTTACCCAGGACAGGGGGACAGACCCAGTACTTC.

The chain employs TRBV13 and TRBJ2-7; 7 nucleotides match TRBD1. Germline CDR1 reads PRHDT; CDR2 reads FYEKMQ (reference sequence). J was trimmed by 3 bases and V by 3 bases; bases with no gene match: 14. CDR3 length: 17 residues. In DNA form, the CDR3 reads TGTGCCAGCAGCTTTTGGAAACAGGGGAAATCAAGCTACGAGCAGTACTTC. Translated: CASSFWKQGKSSYEQYF.

V gene TRBV2 combines with J gene TRBJ1-4; 8 bases are shared with TRBD1. J lost 3 bases, V lost 6 bases, and 9 bases had no gene match. This CDR3 contains 16 residues. Germline CDR1 reads SNHLY; CDR2 reads FYNNEI. The CDR3 nucleotides read TGTGCCAGCAGCGACATCGACAGGGGTGCTAATGAAAAACTGTTTTTT. Its protein is CASSDIDRGANEKLFF.

The chain recombines TRBV6-5 with TRBJ2-1, with 8 bases fitting TRBD2. Germline V gene lookup returns CDR1 MNHEY and CDR2 SVGAGI. With 6 bases clipped from V and 6 bases from J, the junction kept 7 bases outside the gene matches. There are 14 residues in the CDR3. CDR3 sequence reads: CASRPGTRGNEQFF. Here the CDR3 DNA reads TGTGCCAGCAGGCCCGGGACTAGGGGCAATGAGCAGTTCTTC.

J is TRBJ1-1 and V is TRBV19, with D hard to call. The germline V and J ends were trimmed by 4 bases and 2 bases, with 11 bases remaining between them. The CDR3 has 14 amino acids. Germline-derived CDR1 and CDR2 are LNHDA and SQIVND (reference sequence). The CDR3 DNA is TGTGCCAGTAGTACCCGGGAGTCAAACACTGAAGCTTTCTTT. It encodes CASSTRESNTEAFF.

This clone appeared a single time. J is TRBJ2-3 and V is TRBV6-4, with a possible D match to TRBD2 (6 bases). V was cut by 5 bases and J by 2 bases, with 14 bases left in between. CDR3 size: 15 residues. Germline assignment: CDR1 MRHNA and CDR2 SNTAGT. DNA of the CDR3: TGTGCCAGCAGTTTCCGCGCGGGGTCCACAGATACGCAGTATTTT. Translation gives CASSFRAGSTDTQYF.

The chain has TRBV27 and TRBJ1-4, with 7 positions matching TRBD1. The CDR3 runs to 16 residues. Germline-derived CDR1 and CDR2 are MNHEY and SMNVEV (reference sequence). V lost 0 bases to trimming and J lost 5 bases; unmatched junction nucleotides: 6. CDR3 sequence reads: CASSLSSGTANEKLFF. CDR3 DNA: TGTGCCAGCAGTTTATCGTCCGGGACAGCAAATGAAAAACTGTTTTTT.

The gene calls are TRBV7-2 and TRBJ1-1; the D gene is possibly TRBD1 (6 bases). Trimming removed 5 bases at V and 11 bases at J, with 18 bases between. The CDR3 has 13 residues. The V gene's germline CDR1 is SGHTA and CDR2 FQGNSA. The CDR3 loop reads CASSRAQGILAFF. The CDR3 nucleotides are TGTGCCAGCAGCCGGGCGCAGGGGATTCTGGCTTTCTTT. The full variable domain, its missing parts supplied by reference TRBV7-2 and TRBJ1-1, is GAGVSQSPSNKVTEKGKDVELRCDPISGHTALYWYRQSLGQGLEFLIYFQGNSAPDKSGLPSDRFSAERTGGSVSTLTIQRTQQEDSAVYLCASSRAQGILAFFGQGTRLTVV.

The rearrangement joins TRBV12-5 to TRBJ2-7; 9 bases agree with TRBD1. The CDR3 spans 15 residues. Germline CDR1 and CDR2: LGHNT and FRNRAP. Trimming took 4 bases from V and 3 from J; bases not matched to a gene: 7. The CDR3 nucleotides are TGTGCTAGTGGTTCTCCCACAGGGGGCAGCTACGAGCAGTACTTC. It codes for CASGSPTGGSYEQYF. Based on the CDR3 plus reference TRBV12-5 and TRBJ2-7, the full variable domain is DARVTQTPRHKVTEMGQEVTMRCQPILGHNTVFWYRQTMMQGLELLAYFRNRAPLDDSGMPKDRFSAEMPDATLATLKIQPSEPRDSAVYFCASGSPTGGSYEQYFGPGTRLTVT.

V usage is TRBV7-9 and J usage is TRBJ1-2, with D uncertain. This CDR3 region has 13 residues. With 1 base removed from V and 4 bases from J, the gap between germline ends came to 7 bases. CDR1 is SEHNR, CDR2 FQNEAQ, per germline (reference sequence). The CDR3 DNA reads TGTGCCAGCAGCTTAGGGTTCGGCTATGGCTACACCTTC. Protein product: CASSLGFGYGYTF.

This chain connects TRBV5-1 to TRBJ2-3; 9 nucleotides line up with TRBD1. CDR3 size: 17 residues. With V trimmed by 4 bases and J by 0 bases, 9 bases remained unmatched. Per germline, CDR1 SGHRS and CDR2 YFSETQ. The CDR3 coding sequence is TGCGCCAGCAGCACCTCCGGGACAGGGACGAGCACAGATACGCAGTATTTT. It is translated as CASSTSGTGTSTDTQYF.

The chain recombines TRBV9 with TRBJ2-5, with a possible D match to TRBD2 (6 bases). The germline gives CDR1 SGDLS, CDR2 YYNGEE. Trimming stripped 0 bases from V and 7 bases from J, with 13 bases between. This CDR3 is 14 amino acids long. The CDR3 sequence: CASSVVGEAGTQYF. DNA for the CDR3: TGTGCCAGCAGCGTAGTAGGGGAGGCAGGGACCCAGTACTTC.

The chain carries TRBV23-1 and TRBJ2-2, with unresolved D. TRBV23-1 is treated as an ORF (open reading frame) with a function not yet certain. V was cut by 0 bases and J by 7 bases, with 9 bases left in between. CDR3 length: 14 amino acids. In nucleotides, the CDR3 is TGCGCCAGCAGTCAATCGCCTAGTTTCGGGGAGCTGTTTTTT. Translation: CASSQSPSFGELFF.

The J gene is TRBJ2-7, the V gene TRBV23-1; D gene uncertain. TRBV23-1 is an open reading frame whose function is uncertain. The CDR3 sequence is 13 residues long. V lost 5 bases and J 3 bases, leaving 11 bases between the germline ends. DNA of the CDR3: TGCGCCAGCAGTTATCCGACACACTACGAGCAGTACGTC. Translating it yields CASSYPTHYEQYV.

This chain connects TRBV5-4 to TRBJ2-5, with TRBD2 as a possible D gene (6 bases). Germline loops: CDR1 SGHNT, CDR2 YYREEE (reference sequence). CDR3 size: 15 residues. V shed 0 bases and J shed 1 base, with 10 bases lying between them. This CDR3 is CASSLGRGIQETQYF. CDR3 coding DNA: TGTGCCAGCAGCTTGGGACGGGGGATCCAAGAGACCCAGTACTTC.

The chain couples TRBV13 to TRBJ1-1, with TRBD1 identical over 7 bases. CDR1 PRHDT and CDR2 FYEKMQ come from the germline V gene (reference sequence). The ends lost 4 bases at V and 4 bases at J; junction bases unmatched: 9. The CDR3 consists of 15 residues. CDR3 nucleotide sequence: TGTGCCAGCAGCTCCGAACCAAGACAGGGCACTGAAGCTTTCTTT. Translating gives CASSSEPRQGTEAFF.

The chain is built from TRBV29-1 and TRBJ2-3, with TRBD2 matching over 10 bases. Germline V gives CDR1 SQVTM, CDR2 ANQGSEA. Losses at the gene ends were 6 bases for V and 0 bases for J; bases not matched to a gene: 0. This CDR3 is built from 13 residues. CDR3 nucleotide sequence: TGCAGCGTGACTAGCGGGAGCACAGATACGCAGTATTTT. Protein: CSVTSGSTDTQYF.

Relative to its sample, this clone is medium-sized (0.01 to 0.1%). The chain carries TRBV7-2 and TRBJ1-5, with TRBD1 matching 8 bases. Germline V gene data show CDR1 as SGHTA and CDR2 as FQGNSA. This CDR3 comprises 15 residues. The J segment lost 3 bases and the V segment lost 5 bases, leaving 6 bases of the junction unmatched. The CDR3 reads CASSTGQGDNQPQHF. CDR3 sequence (DNA): TGTGCCAGCAGCACAGGACAGGGCGACAATCAGCCCCAGCATTTT.

This chain connects TRBV11-3 to TRBJ1-1; D is unresolved. This CDR3 region has 13 residues. CDR1 is SGHNT and CDR2 is YENEEA in the germline V gene. The V end was cut by 2 bases, the J end by 2 bases, with 6 bases between. The CDR3 nucleotides read TGTGCCAGCAGCTTAAACAGAAACACTGAAGCTTTCTTT. Translating gives CASSLNRNTEAFF.

This sequence joins TRBV5-6 and TRBJ2-2; 7 positions match TRBD2. Germline lookup yields CDR1 SGHDT and CDR2 YYEEEE. With V trimmed by 1 base and J by 5 bases, 11 bases remained unmatched. This CDR3 is built from 17 residues. CDR3 residues: CASSLSPGGTGTGELFF. The CDR3 DNA follows: TGTGCCAGCAGCTTGTCCCCGGGGGGAACGGGTACCGGGGAGCTGTTTTTT.

In this sample, this clone turned up a few times. The rearrangement links TRBV6-2 or TRBV6-3 to TRBJ2-3; D unclear. Germline loops: CDR1 MNHEY, CDR2 SVGEGT. The CDR3 runs 12 residues. V lost 5 bases and J 2 bases, leaving 5 bases between the germline ends. CDR3: CASSLFTDTQYF. CDR3 nucleotide sequence: TGTGCCAGCAGTCTTTTCACAGATACGCAGTATTTT.

This chain uses TRBV7-2 with TRBJ1-1, with D maybe TRBD1 (6 bases). Trimming left V 4 bases short and J 0 bases short, with 15 bases between. Germline V CDR1 and CDR2: SGHTA, FQGNSA. The CDR3 covers 16 residues. The DNA of the CDR3 is TGTGCCAGCAGCTCAGGCGGACAGAACCTGAACACTGAAGCTTTCTTT. Translation gives CASSSGGQNLNTEAFF.

The V and J genes are TRBV9 and TRBJ2-7, with D maybe TRBD2 (7 bases). The germline CDR1 and CDR2 sequences are SGDLS and YYNGEE. The CDR3 loop spans 14 amino acids. Trimming left V 3 bases short and J 6 bases short, with 16 bases between. CDR3 loop: CASSARGGASEQYF. The CDR3 DNA follows: TGTGCCAGCAGCGCCCGAGGGGGGGCGTCCGAGCAGTACTTC. The complete variable domain, with remaining parts taken from reference TRBV9 and TRBJ2-7, reads DSGVTQTPKHLITATGQRVTLRCSPRSGDLSVYWYQQSLDQGLQFLIQYYNGEERAKGNILERFSAQQFPDLHSELNLSSLELGDSALYFCASSARGGASEQYFGPGTRLTVT.

The chain joins TRBV7-2 to TRBJ1-3; unclear D gene. The V end was cut by 8 bases, the J end by 0 bases, with 11 bases between. CDR3 length: 14 amino acids. Germline lookup yields CDR1 SGHTA and CDR2 FQGNSA. The CDR3: CASAPGISGNTIYF. CDR3 DNA sequence: TGTGCCAGCGCCCCGGGGATCTCTGGAAACACCATATATTTT.